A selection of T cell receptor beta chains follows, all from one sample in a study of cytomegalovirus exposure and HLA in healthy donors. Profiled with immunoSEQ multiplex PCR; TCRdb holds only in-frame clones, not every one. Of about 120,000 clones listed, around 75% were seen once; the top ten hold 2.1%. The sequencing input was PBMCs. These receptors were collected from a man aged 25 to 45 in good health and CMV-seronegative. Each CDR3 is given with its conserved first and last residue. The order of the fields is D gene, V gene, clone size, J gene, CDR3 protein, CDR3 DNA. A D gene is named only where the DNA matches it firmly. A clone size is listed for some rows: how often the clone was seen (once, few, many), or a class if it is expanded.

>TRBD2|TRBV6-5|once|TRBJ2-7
CASSPGTSITYEQYF
TGTGCCAGCAGTCCCGGGACTAGCATCACCTACGAGCAGTACTTC
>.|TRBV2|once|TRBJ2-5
CASSGIRQVLQETQYF
TGTGCCAGCAGTGGCATTAGACAGGTCCTTCAAGAGACCCAGTACTTC
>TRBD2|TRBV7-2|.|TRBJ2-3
CASGFRAGGRADTQYF
TGTGCCAGCGGCTTTAGAGCGGGGGGGCGAGCAGATACGCAGTATTTT
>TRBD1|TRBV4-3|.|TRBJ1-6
CASSQDYRGNSPLHF
TGCGCCAGCAGCCAAGATTACAGGGGAAATTCACCCCTCCACTTT
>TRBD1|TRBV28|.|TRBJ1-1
CASRPITGDPTEAFF
TGTGCCAGCAGGCCAATCACAGGGGACCCCACTGAAGCTTTCTTT
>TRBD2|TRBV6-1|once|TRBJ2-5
CASSELVASGARETQYF
TGTGCCAGCAGTGAATTGGTAGCTAGCGGGGCCAGAGAGACCCAGTACTTC
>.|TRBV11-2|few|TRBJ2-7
CASSPAALGGEQYF
TGTGCCAGCAGCCCAGCAGCGTTAGGGGGCGAGCAGTACTTC
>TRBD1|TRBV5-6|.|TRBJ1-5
CASSHGTARQPQHF
TGTGCCAGCAGCCATGGGACAGCGCGACAGCCCCAGCATTTT
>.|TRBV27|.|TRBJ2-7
CANSFQLAGSYEQYF
TGTGCCAACAGTTTTCAGCTAGCTGGCTCCTACGAGCAGTACTTC
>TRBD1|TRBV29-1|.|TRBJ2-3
CSGWGAGGRADTQYF
TGCAGCGGTTGGGGTGCAGGGGGCCGAGCAGATACGCAGTATTTT
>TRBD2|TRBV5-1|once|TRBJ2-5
CASSLDSRTSGGYHQETQYF
TGCGCCAGCAGCTTGGATTCCCGGACTAGCGGGGGGTATCACCAAGAGACCCAGTACTTC
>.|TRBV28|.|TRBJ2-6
CASSYLSGPGANVLTF
TGTGCCAGCAGTTATCTCTCAGGGCCTGGGGCCAACGTCCTGACTTTC
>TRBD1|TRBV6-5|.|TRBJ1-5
CASSPGQGAGQPQHF
TGTGCCAGCAGTCCGGGACAGGGAGCGGGTCAGCCCCAGCATTTT
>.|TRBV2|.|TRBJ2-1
CASSEGTRFRRGAEFYNEQFF
TGTGCCAGCAGTGAGGGCACCAGATTTAGGCGGGGAGCGGAATTTTACAATGAGCAGTTCTTC
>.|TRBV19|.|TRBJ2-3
CASSGGRYTTQYF
TGTGCCAGTAGCGGCGGGCGGTATACTACGCAGTATTTT
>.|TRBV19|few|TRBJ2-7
CASSPTLVSEQYF
TGTGCCAGTAGTCCCACCTTAGTAAGCGAGCAGTACTTC
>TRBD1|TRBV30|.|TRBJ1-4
CAWARQGLNEKLFF
TGTGCCTGGGCCCGACAGGGCCTTAATGAAAAACTGTTTTTT
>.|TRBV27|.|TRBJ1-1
CASSHDRRTEAFF
TGTGCCAGCAGTCACGACAGGCGGACTGAAGCTTTCTTT
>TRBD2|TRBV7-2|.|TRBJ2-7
CASSPRPSGGNSYEQYF
TGTGCCAGCAGCCCACGGCCTAGCGGGGGGAACTCCTACGAGCAGTACTTC
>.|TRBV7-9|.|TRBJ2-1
CASSLAQALGNEQFF
TGTGCCAGCAGCTTAGCTCAGGCCCTCGGCAATGAGCAGTTCTTC
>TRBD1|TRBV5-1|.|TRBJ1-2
CASSLGSGTGPRGYTF
TGCGCCAGCAGCTTGGGGTCCGGGACAGGGCCTCGTGGCTACACCTTC
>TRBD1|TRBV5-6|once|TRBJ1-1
CASSLPGGASTEAFF
TGTGCCAGCAGCCTGCCAGGGGGCGCGAGCACTGAAGCTTTCTTT
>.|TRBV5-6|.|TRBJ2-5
CASSLGTLRGETQYF
TGTGCCAGCAGCTTGGGAACACTCCGAGGGGAGACCCAGTACTTC
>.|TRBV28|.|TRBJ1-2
CASSSVTANYGYTF
TGTGCCAGCAGTTCTGTGACAGCTAACTATGGCTACACCTTC
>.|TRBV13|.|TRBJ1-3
CASSLGLKGNTIYF
TGTGCCAGCAGCTTAGGCCTAAAAGGAAACACCATATATTTT
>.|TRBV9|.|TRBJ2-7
CASSVGASRDEQYF
TGTGCCAGCAGCGTAGGGGCTAGCCGAGACGAGCAGTACTTC
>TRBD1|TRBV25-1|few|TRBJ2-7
CASSETGDTYEQYF
TGTGCCAGCAGTGAGACAGGGGACACCTACGAGCAGTACTTC
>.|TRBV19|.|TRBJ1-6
CASSRGRSSPLHF
TGTGCCAGTAGCCGAGGGCGCAGCTCACCCCTCCACTTT
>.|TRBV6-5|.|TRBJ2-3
CASRRAESTQYF
TGTGCCAGCAGGCGGGCAGAGAGTACGCAGTATTTT